This TCR beta chain was captured by sequencing in a study of control samples from healthy donors and cancer patients. V lost 5 bases, J lost 5 bases, and 15 bases lay in between. CDR1 is SGHAT and CDR2 is FQNNGV in the germline V gene. The CDR3 length is 14 residues. The method was immunoSEQ multiplex PCR; TCRdb's version includes in-frame clones alone and lacks a portion of them. The table lists 150,000 to 200,000 clones, approximately 94% of them singletons. Sample: PBMCs. The clonotype was recovered from a man between 60 and 70 years old with colorectal cancer. The chain employs TRBV11-2 and TRBJ1-1; D is perhaps TRBD1 (5 bases). The CDR3 spells CASSPRNGGTEAFF. CDR3 sequence (DNA): TGTGCCAGCAGCCCCCGAAACGGGGGAACTGAAGCTTTCTTT. Based on the CDR3 plus reference TRBV11-2 and TRBJ1-1, the full variable domain is EAGVAQSPRYKIIEKRQSVAFWCNPISGHATLYWYQQILGQGPKLLIQFQNNGVVDDSQLPKDRFSAERLKGVDSTLKIQPAKLEDSAVYLCASSPRNGGTEAFFGQGTRLTVV.